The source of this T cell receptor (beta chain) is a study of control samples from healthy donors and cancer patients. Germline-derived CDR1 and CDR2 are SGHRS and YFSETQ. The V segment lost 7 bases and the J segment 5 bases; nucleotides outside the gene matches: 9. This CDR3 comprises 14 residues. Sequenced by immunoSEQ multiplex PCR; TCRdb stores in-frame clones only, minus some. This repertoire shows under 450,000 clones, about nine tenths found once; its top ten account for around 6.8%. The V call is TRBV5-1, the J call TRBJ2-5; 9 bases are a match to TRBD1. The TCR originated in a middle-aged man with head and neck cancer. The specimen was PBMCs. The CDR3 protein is CASALTGGLETQYF. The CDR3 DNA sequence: TGCGCCAGCGCCCTGACAGGGGGGTTGGAGACCCAGTACTTC.